One and the same sample provided the 8 T cell receptor beta chains below, sequenced in a study of PD-1 blockade in mismatch repair-deficient tumors. Clones were sequenced by immunoSEQ multiplex PCR, and TCRdb holds only the in-frame ones, with some missing. The data hold roughly 48,000 clones, with approximately 80% observed a single time. The sequenced sample was PBMCs, obtained before pembrolizumab treatment. These receptors were taken from an adult with mismatch repair-deficient cancer.

Only one count was recorded for this clone. The rearrangement joins TRBV7-3 to TRBJ2-1; possible D gene TRBD1, 6 bases. V lost 4 bases and J 4 bases, leaving 14 bases between the germline ends. The CDR3 spans 15 residues. Germline-derived CDR1 and CDR2 are SGHTA and FQGTGA. CDR3 nucleotide sequence: TGTGCCAGCAGCTCCCGGGACATGGCATACAATGAGCAGTTCTTC. Residues: CASSSRDMAYNEQFF.

The table lists this clone with a count of one. CDR3 sequence (DNA): TGCAGCGTTGAAGGGGGAGGACGGACTGAAGCTTTCTTT. Its protein is CSVEGGGRTEAFF. This chain connects TRBV29-1 to TRBJ1-1; D call uncertain. The germline V gene has CDR1 SQVTM and CDR2 ANQGSEA. Deletions cut 1 base from V and 5 bases from J, with 11 bases between. The CDR3 sequence is 13 residues long.

The gene calls are TRBV29-1 and TRBJ2-3, with 10 bases matching TRBD2. V lost 3 bases to trimming and J lost 6 bases; unmatched junction nucleotides: 9. Germline V lookup: CDR1 SQVTM, CDR2 ANQGSEA. The CDR3 runs 15 residues. DNA of the CDR3: TGCAGCGTTGATGATCTAGCGGGAGTTGCGGATACGCAGTATTTT. Translated, it gives CSVDDLAGVADTQYF.

The chain uses TRBV7-2 and TRBJ1-5; D possibly corresponds to TRBD1 (6 bases). Looked up from germline, CDR1 is SGHTA and CDR2 is FQGNSA. The ends were cut back, 4 bases at V and 4 bases at J, with 11 bases in the middle. This CDR3 is built from 14 residues. In DNA, the CDR3 is TGTGCCAGCAGCTCGGGGGCCGGGAATCAGCCCCAGCATTTT. It encodes CASSSGAGNQPQHF.

The rearrangement uses TRBV7-8 and TRBJ2-7; tentatively, D is TRBD2 (7 bases). Germline assignment: CDR1 SGHVS and CDR2 FQNEAQ. CDR3 length equals 14 residues. Trimming cost V 5 bases and J 3 bases, with 14 bases left between them. Here the CDR3 DNA reads TGTGCCAGCAGCCCGGGGGGCTCCATCTACGAGCAGTACTTC. As protein: CASSPGGSIYEQYF.

The DNA of the CDR3 is TGTGCCAGCAGCTTCCATACTAGCGACCGCACAGATACGCAGTATTTT. Translating it yields CASSFHTSDRTDTQYF. The V call is TRBV7-2, the J call TRBJ2-3, with 7 bases lining up with TRBD2. The CDR3 totals 16 residues. Losses at the gene ends were 3 bases for V and 1 base for J; bases not matched to a gene: 7. Germline CDR1 and CDR2: SGHTA and FQGNSA.

The chain links TRBV19 to TRBJ2-6, with 7 bases matching TRBD1. Trimming removed 7 bases from V and 2 bases from J; junction bases left unmatched: 11. The germline V gene has CDR1 LNHDA and CDR2 SQIVND (reference sequence). This CDR3 is 17 amino acids long. CDR3 bases: TGTGCCAGTAAAGAAGACAGGGTAGAAGCTGGGGCCAACGTCCTGACTTTC. It encodes CASKEDRVEAGANVLTF.

This clone was found once. V and J are TRBV27 and TRBJ2-1; D is ambiguous. Trimming removed 3 bases from V and 7 bases from J, with 7 bases in between. This CDR3 spans 12 amino acids. Germline loops: CDR1 MNHEY, CDR2 SMNVEV (reference sequence). Here the CDR3 DNA reads TGTGCCAGCAGTTTCTCTGGTAATGAGCAGTTCTTC. Amino acids: CASSFSGNEQFF.